A single sample is the source of the 16 T cell receptor beta chains below, sequenced in a study of T cell clonotyping in hematopoietic cell transplantation. Sequencing was performed with immunoSEQ multiplex PCR; in TCRdb, only in-frame clones are kept and a portion is missing. The sample lists 25,000 to 35,000 clones; under 85% were seen once. Time point reported: recipient sample about 28 days before transplant, after cytoreduction. The material sequenced was peripheral blood mononuclear cells, taken before stem cell transplant. The origin of the receptors is a man aged 45 to 65 with myelodysplastic syndrome. Some clones in this sample may be carry-over from other donors' samples.

The CDR3 spells CASSYSLSVNYGYTF. CDR3 DNA: TGTGCCAGCAGTTACTCGTTGTCAGTTAACTATGGCTACACCTTC. V usage is TRBV6-5 and J usage is TRBJ1-2; unclear D gene. The CDR3 totals 15 residues. V lost 0 bases and J 1 base, leaving 9 bases between the germline ends. Germline loops: CDR1 MNHEY, CDR2 SVGAGI.

The chain joins TRBV28 to TRBJ1-1; the D is unclear. Germline assignment: CDR1 MDHEN and CDR2 SYDVKM. The CDR3 has 13 residues. Trimming pared 4 bases from V and 0 bases from J, leaving 6 bases between. The CDR3 coding sequence is TGTGCCAGCAGTTCTGGAATGAACACTGAAGCTTTCTTT. Encoded protein: CASSSGMNTEAFF.

This clone was counted a few times. The chain joins TRBV28 to TRBJ2-7; D uncertain. The CDR3 has 13 amino acids. Trimming shortened V by 4 bases and J by 5 bases, and 12 bases separated the two germline ends. The germline CDR1 and CDR2 sequences are MDHEN and SYDVKM. CDR3 sequence reads: CASSSDITNEQYF. The CDR3 DNA reads TGTGCCAGCAGTTCAGACATAACCAACGAGCAGTACTTC.

The genes are TRBV4-2 and TRBJ2-7, with TRBD2 identical over 9 bases. The CDR3 extends over 16 amino acids. With V trimmed by 1 base and J by 4 bases, 8 bases remained unmatched. Germline CDR1 LGHNA, CDR2 YNFKEQ. Here the CDR3 DNA reads TGTGCCAGCAGCCAAGTGGGCGGGGGGGTATTGTACGAGCAGTACTTC. Protein sequence: CASSQVGGGVLYEQYF.

In its sample, this clone was seen a few times. This sequence joins TRBV7-9 and TRBJ2-7; a possible D gene is TRBD1 (6 bases). The length of the CDR3 is 15 residues. The germline V gene has CDR1 SEHNR and CDR2 FQNEAQ (reference sequence). V shed 5 bases and J shed 1 base, with 15 bases lying between them. The CDR3 sequence is CASSRLGDRSYEQYF. For the CDR3, the DNA is TGTGCCAGCAGCCGACTGGGCGACAGGTCCTACGAGCAGTACTTC.

V usage is TRBV6-5 and J usage is TRBJ2-5; D not certain. The CDR3 sequence is 13 residues long. The ends were cut back, 2 bases at V and 2 bases at J, with 6 bases in the middle. CDR1 is MNHEY and CDR2 is SVGAGI in the germline V gene. The CDR3: CASSYGQQETQYF. The CDR3 coding sequence is TGTGCCAGCAGTTACGGCCAGCAAGAGACCCAGTACTTC.

The rearrangement joins TRBV5-6 to TRBJ2-1; TRBD1 or TRBD2 may be the D gene (5 bases each). Germline-derived CDR1 and CDR2 are SGHDT and YYEEEE. CDR3 length equals 15 residues. Deletions cut 4 bases from V and 0 bases from J, with 11 bases between. CDR3 DNA: TGTGCCAGCAGCCCTCCGGGACCCTCCTACAATGAGCAGTTCTTC. Encoded protein: CASSPPGPSYNEQFF.

The V call is TRBV6-5, the J call TRBJ1-5, with TRBD1 identical over 8 bases. CDR3 length: 15 residues. From germline, CDR1 is MNHEY and CDR2 SVGAGI. J lost 1 base, V lost 5 bases, and 4 bases had no gene match. The CDR3 is CASSRTGNSNQPQHF. The CDR3 DNA sequence: TGTGCCAGCAGTCGGACAGGGAACAGCAATCAGCCCCAGCATTTT.

The sample holds a few counts of this clone. This chain links TRBV6-5 with TRBJ2-3; D is uncertain. Germline CDR1 reads MNHEY; CDR2 reads SVGAGI. V was cut by 0 bases and J by 6 bases, with 10 bases left in between. The length of the CDR3 is 14 residues. CDR3 nucleotide sequence: TGTGCCAGCAGTTACTCCTGGATGGAGGATACGCAGTATTTT. Encoded protein: CASSYSWMEDTQYF.

This clone appeared a single time. The chain couples TRBV25-1 to TRBJ1-2; possible D gene TRBD1, 6 bases. The length of the CDR3 is 13 residues. Trimming left V 7 bases short and J 6 bases short, with 15 bases between. Germline lookup yields CDR1 MGHDK and CDR2 SYGVNS. The CDR3 DNA reads TGTGCCAGCACTCAAGCGGCAGGGGATGGCTACACCTTC. Protein: CASTQAAGDGYTF.

The genes are TRBV5-1 and TRBJ2-3; possibly TRBD1 for D (6 bases). This CDR3 is built from 14 residues. The ends were cut back, 6 bases at V and 1 base at J, with 12 bases in the middle. Germline V gene data show CDR1 as SGHRS and CDR2 as YFSETQ. The CDR3 protein is CASTRQVGTDTQYF. CDR3 nucleotides: TGCGCCAGCACCCGACAGGTCGGCACAGATACGCAGTATTTT.

This clone was found a few times. The gene calls are TRBV6-5 and TRBJ1-1; D unresolved. This CDR3 spans 12 amino acids. Germline values: CDR1 MNHEY, CDR2 SVGAGI. V was clipped by 5 bases and J by 5 bases, with 9 bases between them. DNA for the CDR3: TGTGCCAGCAGTGGTTACCGGACTGAAGCTTTCTTT. Translation gives CASSGYRTEAFF.

The chain uses TRBV30 and TRBJ2-3; TRBD2 is a possible D gene (7 bases). The germline V gene has CDR1 GTSNPN and CDR2 SVGIG (reference sequence). V was clipped by 3 bases and J by 8 bases, with 21 bases between them. The CDR3 has 15 amino acids. The CDR3 coding sequence is TGTGCCTGGAGCGCACACTACAGGGAGGGGGGTACGCAGTATTTT. Residues: CAWSAHYREGGTQYF.

The gene calls are TRBV29-1 and TRBJ1-1, with D perhaps TRBD1 (6 bases). Trimming took off 3 bases at V and 10 bases at J, with 21 bases between the two ends. CDR1 is SQVTM, CDR2 ANQGSEA, per germline. The CDR3 extends over 14 amino acids. CDR3 in amino acids: CSVDAPDRLEAAFF. DNA for the CDR3: TGCAGCGTTGACGCCCCTGACAGGTTAGAAGCAGCTTTCTTT.

This clone showed up just a few times. V and J are TRBV6-5 and TRBJ1-5; D not certain. CDR1 and CDR2 from the germline V gene are MNHEY and SVGAGI. V gave up 7 bases and J gave up 4 bases, with 17 bases separating them. CDR3 length: 15 residues. In DNA, the CDR3 is TGTGCCAGCAAAAAAACAGCGGACTCTAATCAGCCCCAGCATTTT. It yields the protein CASKKTADSNQPQHF.

V and J are TRBV28 and TRBJ1-2; tentative D call: TRBD1 (5 bases). The CDR3 sequence is 13 residues long. From germline, CDR1 is MDHEN and CDR2 SYDVKM. Trimming shortened V by 6 bases and J by 7 bases, and 15 bases separated the two germline ends. For the CDR3, the DNA is TGTGCCAGCAGCGAAGGAGGGGCCGGTGGCTACACCTTC. This encodes CASSEGGAGGYTF.